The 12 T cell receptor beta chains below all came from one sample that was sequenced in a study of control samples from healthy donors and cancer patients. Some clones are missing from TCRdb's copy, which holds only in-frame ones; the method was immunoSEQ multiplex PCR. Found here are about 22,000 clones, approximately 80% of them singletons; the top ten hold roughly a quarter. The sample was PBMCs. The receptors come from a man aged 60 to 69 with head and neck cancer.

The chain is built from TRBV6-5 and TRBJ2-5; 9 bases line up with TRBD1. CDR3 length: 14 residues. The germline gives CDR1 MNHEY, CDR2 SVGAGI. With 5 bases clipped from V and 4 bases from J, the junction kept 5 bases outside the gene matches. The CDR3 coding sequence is TGTGCCAGCAGTACAAGGGACAGGGTAGAGACCCAGTACTTC. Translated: CASSTRDRVETQYF.

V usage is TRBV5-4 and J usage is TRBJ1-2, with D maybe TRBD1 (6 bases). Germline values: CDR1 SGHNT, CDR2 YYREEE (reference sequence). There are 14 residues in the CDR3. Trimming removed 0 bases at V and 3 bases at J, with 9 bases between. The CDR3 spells CASSLAGADYGYTF. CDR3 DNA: TGTGCCAGCAGCTTGGCAGGGGCGGACTATGGCTACACCTTC. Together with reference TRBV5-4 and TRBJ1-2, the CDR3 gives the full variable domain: ETGVTQSPTHLIKTRGQQVTLRCSSQSGHNTVSWYQQALGQGPQFIFQYYREEENGRGNFPPRFSGLQFPNYSSELNVNALELDDSALYLCASSLAGADYGYTFGSGTRLTVV.

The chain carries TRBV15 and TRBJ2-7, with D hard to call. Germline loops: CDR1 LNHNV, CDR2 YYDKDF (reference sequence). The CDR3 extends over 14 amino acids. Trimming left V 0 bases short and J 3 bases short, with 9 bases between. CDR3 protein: CATSRDPSGYEQYF. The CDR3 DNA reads TGTGCCACCAGCAGAGATCCGTCGGGCTACGAGCAGTACTTC.

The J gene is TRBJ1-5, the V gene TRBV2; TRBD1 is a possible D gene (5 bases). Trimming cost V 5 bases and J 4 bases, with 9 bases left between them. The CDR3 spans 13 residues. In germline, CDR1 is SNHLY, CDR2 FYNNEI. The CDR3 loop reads CASSSDSNQPQHF. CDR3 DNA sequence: TGTGCCAGCAGTTCCGACAGTAATCAGCCCCAGCATTTT.

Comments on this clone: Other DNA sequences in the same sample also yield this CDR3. The CDR3 coding sequence is TGTGCCAGCAGCCACCTAAACAATGAGCAGTTCTTC. This translates into CASSHLNNEQFF. The chain couples TRBV3-1 (or the pseudogene TRBV3-2) to TRBJ2-1; no firm D call. This CDR3 comprises 12 residues. V was cut by 3 bases and J by 5 bases, with 5 bases left in between. Germline CDR1 is LGHDT and CDR2 is YNNKEL (reference sequence).

The CDR3 is CASSPSTDMNTEAFF. The CDR3 DNA is TGTGCCAGCTCACCTTCGACGGACATGAACACTGAAGCTTTCTTT. V and J are TRBV18 and TRBJ1-1; tentative D call: TRBD1 (5 bases). V was trimmed by 3 bases and J by 0 bases, leaving 11 bases between them. The germline gives CDR1 KGHSH, CDR2 LQKENI. This CDR3 has 15 residues.

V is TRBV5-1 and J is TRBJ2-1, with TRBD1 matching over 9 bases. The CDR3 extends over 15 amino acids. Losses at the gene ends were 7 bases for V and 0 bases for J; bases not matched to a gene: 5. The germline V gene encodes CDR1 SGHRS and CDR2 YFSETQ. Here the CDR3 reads CASRTGENSYNEQFF. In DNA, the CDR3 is TGCGCCAGCCGGACAGGGGAAAACTCCTACAATGAGCAGTTCTTC.

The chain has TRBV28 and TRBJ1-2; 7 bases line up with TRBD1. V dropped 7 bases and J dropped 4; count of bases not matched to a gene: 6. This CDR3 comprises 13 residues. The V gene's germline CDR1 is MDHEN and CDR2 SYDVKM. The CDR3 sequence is CASTERTGYGYTF. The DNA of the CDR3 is TGTGCCAGCACCGAGCGGACAGGCTATGGCTACACCTTC.

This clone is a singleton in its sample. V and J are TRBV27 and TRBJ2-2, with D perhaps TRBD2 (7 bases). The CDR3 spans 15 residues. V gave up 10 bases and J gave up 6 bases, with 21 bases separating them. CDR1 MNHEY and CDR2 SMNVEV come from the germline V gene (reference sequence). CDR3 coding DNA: TGTGCCACCCGCCTCGAAGGGGGAGGGCCCGGGGAGCTGTTTTTT. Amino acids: CATRLEGGGPGELFF.

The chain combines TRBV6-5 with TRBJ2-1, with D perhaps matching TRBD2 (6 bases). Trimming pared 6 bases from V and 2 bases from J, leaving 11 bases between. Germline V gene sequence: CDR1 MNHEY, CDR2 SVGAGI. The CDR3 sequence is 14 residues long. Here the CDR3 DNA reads TGTGCCAGCAGGGCTAGCGCGACCTACAATGAGCAGTTCTTC. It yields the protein CASRASATYNEQFF.

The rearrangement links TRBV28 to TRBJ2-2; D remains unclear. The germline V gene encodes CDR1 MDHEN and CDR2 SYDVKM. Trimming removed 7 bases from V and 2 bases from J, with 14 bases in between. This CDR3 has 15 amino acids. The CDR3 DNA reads TGTGCCAGCAAAGCTACCCTTCTAAACACCGGGGAGCTGTTTTTT. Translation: CASKATLLNTGELFF.

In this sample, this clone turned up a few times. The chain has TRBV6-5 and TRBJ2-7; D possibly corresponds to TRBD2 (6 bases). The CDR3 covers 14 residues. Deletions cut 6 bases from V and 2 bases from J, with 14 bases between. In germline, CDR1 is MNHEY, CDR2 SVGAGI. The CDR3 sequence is CASRKGWGAYEQYF. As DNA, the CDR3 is TGTGCCAGCAGGAAGGGGTGGGGGGCCTACGAGCAGTACTTC.